The next 10 T cell receptor beta chains were all read from a single sample in a study of molecular identifiers for immune sequencing clone quantification. TCRdb re-called the PCR reads with MiXCR, one entry per CDR3 protein. The data hold around 460,000 distinct CDR3 sequences, with roughly a fifth observed a single time. Sequenced sample: naive CD8+ T cells from blood, with Jurkat cell RNA spiked in. Subset: FACS-sorted CD8+CD4-CCR7+CD45RA+ naive T cells. These receptor sequences come from a human donor in good health. Some libraries in this study had Jurkat cell RNA spiked in.

This clonotype was seen repeatedly, ten times or more. V and J are TRBV4-3 and TRBJ2-3; 7 bases fit TRBD2. V trimming: 3 bases; J trimming: 6 bases; junction bases outside the gene matches: 15. CDR3 size: 17 residues. Germline lookup yields CDR1 LGHNA and CDR2 YSLEER. Here the CDR3 DNA reads TGCGCCAGCAGCCACGCGCTAAAGGCGGGGGAGAGTGATACGCAGTATTTT. This codes for CASSHALKAGESDTQYF.

This clonotype was seen a few times. The J gene is TRBJ2-7, the V gene TRBV30, with TRBD2 matching over 10 bases. The CDR3 totals 14 residues. Per the germline V gene, CDR1 is GTSNPN and CDR2 is SVGIG (reference sequence). V was pared by 5 bases and J by 0 bases, with 4 bases of the junction left unmatched. The CDR3 nucleotides read TGTGCCTGGGAGAGGACTAGCGGCTCCTACGAGCAGTACTTC. Amino acids: CAWERTSGSYEQYF.

Comments on this clonotype: A much larger clone differs from this one at a single base, so this may be a read error. The V and J genes are TRBV12-3 or TRBV12-4 and TRBJ2-4, with D possibly called TRBD1 or TRBD2 (5 bases each). CDR3 length: 13 amino acids. CDR3 nucleotides: TGTGCCAGCAGTTTTGTAGGGGAGAACATTCAGCACTTC. Amino acid sequence: CASSFVGENIQHF.

The V gene is TRBV6-2 or TRBV6-3, the J gene TRBJ1-2, with D unclear. V lost 0 bases and J 4 bases, leaving 6 bases between the germline ends. The V gene's germline CDR1 is MNHEY and CDR2 SVGEGT. CDR3 length: 13 amino acids. CDR3 nucleotides: TGTGCCAGCAGTTACTCGAAGCTCTATGGCTACACCTTC. Translation gives CASSYSKLYGYTF.

This clonotype has a handful of counts. V usage is TRBV23-1 and J usage is TRBJ2-7; TRBD1 matches at 8 bases. TRBV23-1 is identified as an open reading frame with a role that is uncertain. V lost 2 bases and J lost 2; bases outside the gene matches: 2. The CDR3 has 14 amino acids. In DNA, the CDR3 is TGCGCCAGCAGTCAACCGACAGGGGCCTACGAGCAGTACTTC. It yields the protein CASSQPTGAYEQYF.

As regards this clonotype: A much larger clone sits a single nucleotide away, making a read error possible. This chain connects TRBV28 to TRBJ2-3, with TRBD1 matching 9 bases. V lost 5 bases and J lost 5; bases outside the gene matches: 11. In germline, CDR1 is MDHEN, CDR2 SYDVKM. CDR3 size: 16 residues. The CDR3 DNA reads TGTGCCAGCAGTAAACAGGGGGCGATTTCGAGAGATACGCAGTATTTT. It translates to CASSKQGAISRDTQYF.

This clonotype came up many times. V is TRBV5-1 and J is TRBJ1-5; a weak D match, TRBD1 (5 bases). V was cut by 0 bases and J by 9 bases, with 13 bases left in between. Germline V gene data show CDR1 as SGHRS and CDR2 as YFSETQ. The CDR3 has 14 residues. CDR3 coding DNA: TGCGCCAGCAGCTTGGGGCAGGGAGGTCGGCCCCAGCATTTT. This sequence encodes CASSLGQGGRPQHF.

CDR3 sequence reads: CASSLVYGDTEAFF. CDR3 bases: TGTGCCAGCAGCTTGGTGTATGGCGACACTGAAGCTTTCTTT. The rearrangement joins TRBV7-9 to TRBJ1-1; D gene uncertain. CDR1 and CDR2 from the germline V gene are SEHNR and FQNEAQ (reference sequence). This CDR3 contains 14 residues. The V end was cut by 3 bases, the J end by 3 bases, with 11 bases between.

Many counts were recorded for this clonotype. The chain carries TRBV6-6 and TRBJ1-1; D remains ambiguous. The germline V gene encodes CDR1 MNHNY and CDR2 SVGAGI (reference sequence). The CDR3 is 13 amino acids. Trimming removed 4 bases at V and 4 bases at J, with 10 bases between. CDR3 region: CASSSNGRTEAFF. CDR3 sequence (DNA): TGTGCCAGCAGTTCCAACGGTCGCACTGAAGCTTTCTTT.

The genes are TRBV13 and TRBJ1-4; 8 bases align to TRBD1. The CDR3 totals 18 residues. The trim removed 5 bases at V and 3 bases at J, leaving 14 bases unmatched. The germline gives CDR1 PRHDT, CDR2 FYEKMQ (reference sequence). CDR3 bases: TGTGCCAGCAGCCCATATATTCGGACAGGGTCAGCTAATGAAAAACTGTTTTTT. Amino acid sequence: CASSPYIRTGSANEKLFF.